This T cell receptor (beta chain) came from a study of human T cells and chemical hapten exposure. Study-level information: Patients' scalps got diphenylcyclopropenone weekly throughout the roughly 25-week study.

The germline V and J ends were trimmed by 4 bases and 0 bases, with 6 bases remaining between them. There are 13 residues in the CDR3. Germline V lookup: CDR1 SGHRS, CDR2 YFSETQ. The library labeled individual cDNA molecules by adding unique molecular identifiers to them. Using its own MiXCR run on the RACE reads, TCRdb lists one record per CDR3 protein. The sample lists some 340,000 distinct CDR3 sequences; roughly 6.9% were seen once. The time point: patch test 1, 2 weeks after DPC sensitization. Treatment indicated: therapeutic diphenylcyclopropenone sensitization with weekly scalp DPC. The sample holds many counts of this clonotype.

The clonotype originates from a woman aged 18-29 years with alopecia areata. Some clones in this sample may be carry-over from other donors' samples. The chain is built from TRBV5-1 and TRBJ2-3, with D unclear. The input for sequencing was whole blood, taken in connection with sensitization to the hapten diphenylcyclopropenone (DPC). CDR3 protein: CASSATSTDTQYF. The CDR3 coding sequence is TGCGCCAGCAGCGCAACTAGCACAGATACGCAGTATTTT.